This T cell receptor beta chain appears in the sequencing data of a study of OX40 agonist ivuxolimab in advanced cancers. The overall study: At doses from 0.01 to 10 mg/kg, patients were given intravenous ivuxolimab every 2 weeks. At about 81% male, the cohort had a mean age of 60 years, ranging from about 23 to 79.

The CDR3 has 19 residues. Per germline, CDR1 LGHNA and CDR2 YSLEER. The ends lost 4 bases at V and 0 bases at J; junction bases unmatched: 13. Only in-frame clones appear in the TCRdb table, and some are missing; sequencing was by immunoSEQ multiplex PCR. The table includes around 98,000 clones, around 88% detected once. Points from the study as a whole: Clonal expansion was among the lowest in partial responders at 0.1-3.0 mg/kg, especially CD8+. By week 6 at 0.1 to 3.0 mg/kg, blood CD4+ and CD8+ T cells had expanded clonally.

Details on this clone: Its specificity is unknown.

This receptor was identified in an adult with an advanced solid tumor such as melanoma, head and neck, liver or kidney cancer. The source material was CD4+ or CD8+ T cells sorted from blood, sampled in a trial of the OX40 agonist ivuxolimab. This chain joins TRBV4-3 and TRBJ2-5; 11 nucleotides align to TRBD1. The CDR3 DNA sequence: TGCGCCAGCAGCCGGGGCGTACAGGACAGGGGGCTACACCAAGAGACCCAGTACTTC. Translating it yields CASSRGVQDRGLHQETQYF.